This TCR beta chain was captured in a study of blood T cell repertoires in COVID-19. Here immunoSEQ multiplex PCR was the method, and the copy in TCRdb shows in-frame clones only, minus some. The sample holds under 300,000 clones, approximately 81% seen once. V lost 5 bases, J lost 10 bases, and 8 bases lay in between. The CDR3 covers 11 residues. The germline V gene encodes CDR1 SGHAT and CDR2 FQDESV (reference sequence). The receptor comes from a woman in her sixties with active or convalescent COVID-19. The sample was peripheral blood. The genes are TRBV11-1 and TRBJ2-2, with D maybe TRBD2 (6 bases). The CDR3 region has the DNA TGTGCCAGCAGCCGGGGACTGGAGCTGTTTTTT. Translated: CASSRGLELFF.